The source of this T cell receptor beta chain is a study of Tregs in tolerant kidney transplant recipients. Recipients received nonmyeloablative bone marrow transplants from related graft donors, with transient mixed chimerism. Repertoires were generated with immunoSEQ multiplex PCR, while TCRdb's copy carries only in-frame clones and drops some. The table gives approximately 30,000 clones; the top ten clones make up 1.8% of it. Points on this clone: As yet, its antigen is unknown. The read ends 3 residues before the CDR3 terminus; that terminus is restored from the germline J gene.

The study's findings and limits: For some patients, primers changed over time, blocking nucleotide-level comparison.

The CDR3 loop spans 13 amino acids. Germline loops: CDR1 KGHDR, CDR2 SFDVKD. With 5 bases removed from V and 5 bases from J, the gap between germline ends came to 12 bases. The TCR sequence derives from a human patient who received a combined kidney and bone marrow transplant. A subset of T cells may come from the graft donor. This material consisted of CD4+ T cells from blood (PBMCs), taken 24 months after the transplant. The chain couples TRBV24-1 to TRBJ2-7; D is possibly TRBD2 (5 bases). The CDR3: CATSVTGSDEQYF. The DNA read from the CDR3 is TGTGCCACCAGTGTCACGGGGTCCGACGAG.